This TCR beta chain emerged from a study of CD8 T cells in ankylosing spondylitis. General study points: A TCR beta motif of 8 or 9 highly homologous variants appeared characteristic of ankylosing spondylitis blood. Disease-linked clones were reportedly significantly enriched in matched ankylosing spondylitis synovial fluid.

A quantitative 5'-RACE method, one with molecular barcodes, was used to make TCR beta libraries. TCRdb called the 5' RACE reads again in MiXCR, with one record for every CDR3 protein. The sample consists of approximately 200,000 distinct CDR3 sequences, roughly 13% of them appearing once. Details on this clonotype: Its specificity is unknown.

Sequencing used blood, either unsorted or a sorted T cell fraction (not recorded which). The clonotype was recovered from a male donor with ankylosing spondylitis or in good health (not recorded which).

CDR3 DNA sequence: TGTGCCAGCAGCTCTCTTCTGGGGCGCGGGGCAGATACGCAGTATTTT. It is translated as CASSSLLGRGADTQYF. The chain combines TRBV5-5 with TRBJ2-3; TRBD2 might be the D (6 bases). This CDR3 is built from 16 residues. The germline V and J ends were trimmed by 3 bases and 4 bases, with 18 bases remaining between them. Germline V gene data show CDR1 as SGHKS and CDR2 as YYEKEE (reference sequence). Full variable domain (missing parts from reference TRBV5-5 and TRBJ2-3): DAGVTQSPTHLIKTRGQQVTLRCSPISGHKSVSWYQQVLGQGPQFIFQYYEKEERGRGNFPDRFSARQFPNYSSELNVNALLLGDSALYLCASSSLLGRGADTQYFGPGTRLTVL.